The 18 T cell receptor beta chains below were found in one sample sequenced in a study of cytomegalovirus exposure and HLA in healthy donors. The PCR employed 60 Vbeta primers together with 13 Jbeta primers. Clones were read by immunoSEQ multiplex PCR, and TCRdb kept only the in-frame ones, dropping some. This sample has about 160,000 clones, with 81% found just once. Specimen: PBMCs. The receptors here all came from a man aged 50-59 years in good health and CMV-seropositive.

V gene TRBV27 combines with J gene TRBJ2-7; 7 nucleotides match TRBD1. CDR1 is MNHEY, CDR2 SMNVEV, per germline (reference sequence). The trim removed 5 bases at V and 5 bases at J, leaving 12 bases unmatched. This CDR3 has 15 residues. CDR3 sequence (DNA): TGTGCCAGCAGTCCCGCACCGACAGGGAATGACGAGCAGTACTTC. It specifies CASSPAPTGNDEQYF.

The chain uses TRBV28 and TRBJ2-5, with 9 bases aligning to TRBD2. Germline loops: CDR1 MDHEN, CDR2 SYDVKM. V was clipped by 3 bases and J by 7 bases; unmatched bases: 6. The length of the CDR3 is 14 residues. This chain's CDR3 is CASSFDSGRTTQYF. The CDR3 DNA reads as TGTGCCAGCAGTTTTGACAGCGGGAGGACGACCCAGTACTTC.

The chain is built from TRBV2 and TRBJ1-1; 8 nucleotides agree with TRBD1. This CDR3 has 14 amino acids. The germline V gene encodes CDR1 SNHLY and CDR2 FYNNEI. The V gene end was trimmed by 3 bases and the J gene end by 4 bases; junction bases not matched to a gene: 4. The CDR3 reads CASSEDRVSTEAFF. The CDR3, as DNA: TGTGCCAGCAGTGAGGACAGGGTCTCCACTGAAGCTTTCTTT.

The V gene is TRBV5-4, the J gene TRBJ2-1, with D possibly being TRBD1 (5 bases). V was cut by 5 bases and J by 8 bases, with 11 bases left in between. The CDR3 runs 12 residues. CDR1 SGHNT and CDR2 YYREEE come from the germline V gene (reference sequence). Here the CDR3 reads CASSPDSHEQFF. The CDR3 coding sequence is TGTGCCAGCAGTCCTGACAGTCATGAGCAGTTCTTC.

This sequence joins TRBV5-4 and TRBJ1-2, with D hard to call. Trimming left V 4 bases short and J 4 bases short, with 5 bases between. Germline CDR1 is SGHNT and CDR2 is YYREEE (reference sequence). This CDR3 spans 11 amino acids. The CDR3 DNA is TGTGCCAGCAGCAACAGCTATGGCTACACCTTC. The encoded protein is CASSNSYGYTF.

For the CDR3, the DNA is TGTGCCAGCAGCCCCGACAGGGGGTCCTACAATGAGCAGTTCTTC. Protein sequence: CASSPDRGSYNEQFF. The chain couples TRBV7-8 to TRBJ2-1; TRBD1 agrees at 9 bases. With 5 bases clipped from V and 1 base from J, the junction kept 3 bases outside the gene matches. The CDR3 loop spans 15 amino acids. Germline V gene sequence: CDR1 SGHVS, CDR2 FQNEAQ.

This clone was counted between two and nine times. This chain links TRBV9 with TRBJ2-1, with 10 bases that match TRBD2. This CDR3 spans 16 amino acids. With V trimmed by 4 bases and J by 0 bases, 4 bases remained unmatched. CDR1 is SGDLS, CDR2 YYNGEE, per germline. In DNA form, the CDR3 reads TGTGCCAGCAGCCTGACTAGCGGGTTCTCCTACAATGAGCAGTTCTTC. Amino acids: CASSLTSGFSYNEQFF.

The rearrangement uses TRBV6-7 and TRBJ2-1, with D possibly matching TRBD2 (6 bases). TRBV6-7 is designated an ORF whose function remains uncertain. CDR3 length: 15 residues. V lost 6 bases to trimming and J lost 3 bases, with 15 bases between them. CDR3 amino acids: CASSPTSAVYNEQFF. The CDR3, as DNA: TGTGCCAGCAGCCCGACTAGTGCGGTCTACAATGAGCAGTTCTTC.

The genes are TRBV11-2 and TRBJ2-4; D is unresolved. The CDR3 has 15 amino acids. In germline, CDR1 is SGHAT, CDR2 FQNNGV. Trimming left V 5 bases short and J 1 base short, with 12 bases between. The CDR3: CASSDPSGAKNIQYF. CDR3 DNA: TGTGCCAGCAGCGACCCCTCCGGGGCCAAAAACATTCAGTACTTC.

V and J are TRBV6-1 and TRBJ2-5, with 9 positions matching TRBD1. Germline V lookup: CDR1 MNHNS, CDR2 SASEGT. With 6 bases clipped from V and 2 bases from J, the junction kept 4 bases outside the gene matches. The CDR3 spans 14 residues. The CDR3 coding sequence is TGTGCCAGCAGCCCCGGGACAGGGCAAGAGACCCAGTACTTC. It yields the protein CASSPGTGQETQYF.

This clone was seen only once. The chain employs TRBV5-1 and TRBJ1-4, with 8 bases identical to TRBD1. The germline CDR1 and CDR2 sequences are SGHRS and YFSETQ. The CDR3 extends over 14 amino acids. The ends lost 0 bases at V and 7 bases at J; junction bases unmatched: 2. DNA for the CDR3: TGCGCCAGCAGCTTGGGGACAGGGACTGAAAAACTGTTTTTT. Translated, it gives CASSLGTGTEKLFF.

The chain links TRBV5-6 to TRBJ1-5, with 11 bases aligning to TRBD1. Germline assignment: CDR1 SGHDT and CDR2 YYEEEE. The CDR3 is made up of 16 amino acids. V shed 0 bases, J shed 4 bases, and the junction held 3 bases outside the gene matches. CDR3 nucleotide sequence: TGTGCCAGCAGCTTGGGTTGGGACAGGGGGAATCAGCCCCAGCATTTT. Translation: CASSLGWDRGNQPQHF.

There are a few counts of this clone. This sequence joins TRBV27 and TRBJ2-4; possible D gene TRBD2, 5 bases. The CDR3 length is 13 residues. CDR1 and CDR2 from the germline V gene are MNHEY and SMNVEV (reference sequence). V gave up 6 bases and J gave up 2 bases, with 8 bases separating them. The CDR3 sequence: CASSPGTKNIQYF. In nucleotides, the CDR3 is TGTGCCAGCAGCCCGGGAACCAAAAACATTCAGTACTTC.

The V gene is TRBV28, the J gene TRBJ1-6, with D unresolved. The germline CDR1 and CDR2 sequences are MDHEN and SYDVKM. V lost 8 bases and J lost 10, with 15 bases in between. There are 13 residues in the CDR3. The CDR3 sequence is CASGGGIGSPLHF. CDR3 nucleotides: TGTGCCAGCGGAGGAGGGATAGGGTCACCCCTCCACTTT.

About this clone itself: Other DNA sequences in the same sample also yield this CDR3. The chain recombines TRBV14 with TRBJ2-1, with D uncertain. The ends were cut back, 0 bases at V and 4 bases at J, with 16 bases in the middle. The CDR3 extends over 17 amino acids. CDR1 and CDR2 from the germline V gene are SGHDN and FVKESK. The chain's CDR3 is CASSQDLSVSRYNEQFF. CDR3 bases: TGTGCCAGCAGCCAAGATCTGAGTGTTAGCCGTTACAATGAGCAGTTCTTC.

The rearrangement uses TRBV9 and TRBJ2-1; 9 bases are a match to TRBD1. With 0 bases clipped from V and 0 bases from J, the junction kept 10 bases outside the gene matches. The length of the CDR3 is 19 residues. Germline CDR1 SGDLS, CDR2 YYNGEE. CDR3 in amino acids: CASSVDVGTGKDSYNEQFF. The CDR3 nucleotides read TGTGCCAGCAGCGTAGATGTTGGGACAGGGAAAGACTCCTACAATGAGCAGTTCTTC.

The V and J genes are TRBV30 and TRBJ1-2; TRBD1 might be the D (5 bases). CDR1 is GTSNPN, CDR2 SVGIG, per germline (reference sequence). The CDR3 has 13 residues. V was clipped by 0 bases and J by 6 bases, with 11 bases between them. CDR3 in DNA: TGTGCCTGGAGTGTAGCGACAGTAGATGGCTACACCTTC. Protein product: CAWSVATVDGYTF.

In its sample, this clone was seen a few times. The J gene is TRBJ2-7, the V gene TRBV6-1; maybe TRBD2 (7 bases). The CDR3 runs 16 residues. V gave up 2 bases and J gave up 4 bases, with 18 bases separating them. The germline gives CDR1 MNHNS, CDR2 SASEGT. CDR3: CASSERRGQGTYEQYF. Written as DNA, the CDR3 is TGTGCCAGCAGTGAAAGGCGGGGGCAGGGTACGTACGAGCAGTACTTC.